Following are 12 T cell receptor beta chains from one sample sequenced in a study of shared clonotypes between healthy human individuals. Only in-frame clones appear in the TCRdb table, and some are missing; sequencing was by immunoSEQ multiplex PCR. The data contain a few hundred thousand clones, roughly 97% of them seen just once; the ten biggest clones take up about 0.06%. Sample: naive CD4+ T cells sorted from blood. Subset denoted: CD45RA+ positively selected. The receptor set was obtained from a woman between 25 and 40 years old in good health.

The V and J genes are TRBV18 and TRBJ2-1; D not resolved. The CDR3 totals 14 residues. Trimming removed 3 bases at V and 6 bases at J, with 12 bases between. Per the germline V gene, CDR1 is KGHSH and CDR2 is LQKENI. CDR3 coding DNA: TGTGCCAGCTCACCGCTTCCGTTGATCAATGAGCAGTTCTTC. This sequence encodes CASSPLPLINEQFF.

This chain joins TRBV7-3 and TRBJ2-1; 8 bases match TRBD2. Germline CDR1 reads SGHTA; CDR2 reads FQGTGA. The CDR3 length is 16 residues. V shed 0 bases and J 7 bases; nucleotides not matched to a gene: 8. As DNA, the CDR3 is TGTGCCAGCAGCTTAACTAGCGGGATCCCCAGGAATGAGCAGTTCTTC. It translates to CASSLTSGIPRNEQFF. The full variable domain, with the rest looked up from reference TRBV7-3 and TRBJ2-1, is GAGVSQTPSNKVTEKGKYVELRCDPISGHTALYWYRQSLGQGPEFLIYFQGTGAADDSGLPNDRFFAVRPEGSVSTLKIQRTERGDSAVYLCASSLTSGIPRNEQFFGPGTRLTVL.

The count of this clone is one. The chain couples TRBV5-5 to TRBJ2-5, with 12 bases aligning to TRBD2. CDR3 length equals 17 residues. V lost 1 base to trimming and J lost 4 bases; unmatched junction nucleotides: 8. Germline V gene lookup returns CDR1 SGHKS and CDR2 YYEKEE (reference sequence). DNA of the CDR3: TGTGCCAGCAGCTTGTTTCCTAGCGGGAGGGCAGTAGAGACCCAGTACTTC. Amino acids: CASSLFPSGRAVETQYF.

This chain uses TRBV18 with TRBJ2-7; possibly TRBD1 or TRBD2 for D (5 bases each). The germline V gene encodes CDR1 KGHSH and CDR2 LQKENI. The CDR3 runs to 15 residues. V lost 3 bases to trimming and J lost 0 bases, with 12 bases between them. In nucleotides, the CDR3 is TGTGCCAGCTCACCCCTCGGGACCAACTCCTACGAGCAGTACTTC. Protein sequence: CASSPLGTNSYEQYF.

V gene TRBV5-1 combines with J gene TRBJ1-1, with a tentative D call TRBD1 (5 bases). V lost 0 bases to trimming and J lost 2 bases, with 8 bases between them. CDR3 length: 14 residues. Germline CDR1 SGHRS, CDR2 YFSETQ. The CDR3 here is CASSLGQKNTEAFF. CDR3 coding DNA: TGCGCCAGCAGCTTGGGACAGAAAAACACTGAAGCTTTCTTT. The full variable domain, in which reference TRBV5-1 and TRBJ1-1 provide the parts outside the CDR3, is KAGVTQTPRYLIKTRGQQVTLSCSPISGHRSVSWYQQTPGQGLQFLFEYFSETQRNKGNFPGRFSGRQFSNSRSEMNVSTLELGDSALYLCASSLGQKNTEAFFGQGTRLTVV.

This chain uses TRBV6-4 with TRBJ2-3; TRBD2 matches at 16 bases. The CDR3 consists of 22 residues. CDR1 and CDR2 from the germline V gene are MRHNA and SNTAGT. V was pared by 0 bases and J by 1 base, with 13 bases of the junction left unmatched. Here the CDR3 DNA reads TGTGCCAGCAGTGACTCGAAATTTGGGACTAGCGGGAGGGGGGGCCGCACAGATACGCAGTATTTT. Its translation is CASSDSKFGTSGRGGRTDTQYF.

The chain is built from TRBV6-5 and TRBJ1-1, with 10 nucleotides matching TRBD1. The CDR3 has 13 residues. Germline CDR1 is MNHEY and CDR2 is SVGAGI. Trimming cost V 10 bases and J 3 bases; bases outside gene matches: 5. CDR3 sequence: CAIPGTGDTEAFF. In nucleotides, the CDR3 is TGTGCCATCCCCGGGACAGGGGACACTGAAGCTTTCTTT.

The chain carries TRBV6-5 and TRBJ2-7; D call uncertain. The germline V gene has CDR1 MNHEY and CDR2 SVGAGI. V was trimmed by 5 bases and J by 6 bases, leaving 8 bases between them. This CDR3 has 11 amino acids. CDR3 coding DNA: TGTGCCAGCAGTAACCATGGCGAGCAGTACTTC. It codes for CASSNHGEQYF.

The J gene is TRBJ2-3, the V gene TRBV6-1, with D uncertain. The CDR3 is 13 residues long. Trimming removed 9 bases at V and 3 bases at J, with 13 bases between. Germline V lookup: CDR1 MNHNS, CDR2 SASEGT. The CDR3 DNA is TGTGCCAGTACCCGCCAGTCTACAGATACGCAGTATTTT. Translated: CASTRQSTDTQYF.

The chain recombines TRBV25-1 with TRBJ2-7, with D unclear. Germline V lookup: CDR1 MGHDK, CDR2 SYGVNS. Trimming pared 5 bases from V and 3 bases from J, leaving 5 bases between. The CDR3 spans 11 residues. CDR3 residues: CASSRSYEQYF. The CDR3 DNA follows: TGTGCCAGCAGTCGCAGCTACGAGCAGTACTTC.

The genes are TRBV6-4 and TRBJ1-3; no definite D call. The CDR3 runs to 17 residues. Germline values: CDR1 MRHNA, CDR2 SNTAGT. V shed 2 bases and J shed 0 bases, with 14 bases lying between them. The CDR3 sequence is CASSDPTPGISGNTIYF. The CDR3 DNA reads TGTGCCAGCAGTGACCCGACGCCGGGGATCTCTGGAAACACCATATATTTT.

The chain joins TRBV19 to TRBJ2-2, with D possibly TRBD1 on 6 matching bases. V was trimmed by 6 bases and J by 4 bases, leaving 12 bases between them. The CDR3 has 14 amino acids. Looked up from germline, CDR1 is LNHDA and CDR2 is SQIVND (reference sequence). The CDR3: CASREDRLTGELFF. In DNA form, the CDR3 reads TGTGCCAGTAGGGAAGACAGGCTCACCGGGGAGCTGTTTTTT.